These 8 T cell receptor beta chains were sequenced from one sample in a study of cytomegalovirus exposure and HLA in healthy donors. Both 60 Vbeta primers and 13 Jbeta primers went into the PCR. Measured with immunoSEQ multiplex PCR; TCRdb has only the in-frame clones, and not every one. The table lists 200,000 to 250,000 clones, with 0.95% to 1.3% in the top ten. Sequencing was performed on PBMCs. The source is a girl aged 2-10 years in good health and CMV-seropositive.

This chain uses TRBV5-1 with TRBJ2-7; D perhaps matches TRBD1 (5 bases). CDR3 length equals 15 residues. The V and J ends lost 3 bases and 3 bases respectively, with 16 bases between them. The germline CDR1 and CDR2 sequences are SGHRS and YFSETQ. As DNA, the CDR3 is TGCGCCAGCAGCTCGGTAGGGGCCAGAGGCTACGAGCAGTACTTC. It yields the protein CASSSVGARGYEQYF.

The V call is TRBV5-1, the J call TRBJ1-4; D gene unclear. Trimming pared 0 bases from V and 0 bases from J, leaving 6 bases between. The germline V gene has CDR1 SGHRS and CDR2 YFSETQ. CDR3 length equals 15 residues. CDR3 in DNA: TGCGCCAGCAGCTTGGTGTCCGCAACTAATGAAAAACTGTTTTTT. Protein: CASSLVSATNEKLFF.

J is TRBJ2-2 and V is TRBV27; D might be TRBD1 (5 bases). This CDR3 comprises 14 residues. With 4 bases removed from V and 2 bases from J, the gap between germline ends came to 8 bases. Per the germline V gene, CDR1 is MNHEY and CDR2 is SMNVEV (reference sequence). CDR3 DNA sequence: TGTGCCAGCAGTTGGGGCAGCAACACCGGGGAGCTGTTTTTT. The encoded protein is CASSWGSNTGELFF.

V is TRBV5-1 and J is TRBJ1-2; 11 bases line up with TRBD1. Germline CDR1 SGHRS, CDR2 YFSETQ. The V gene end was trimmed by 2 bases and the J gene end by 7 bases; junction bases not matched to a gene: 1. There are 13 residues in the CDR3. CDR3 DNA: TGCGCCAGCAGCTTTGGACAGGGGGCTGGCTACACCTTC. Translated: CASSFGQGAGYTF.

In DNA form, the CDR3 reads TGTGCCAGCAGCTTGACAGTAACCGGGGAGCTGTTTTTT. This sequence encodes CASSLTVTGELFF. The chain has TRBV5-4 and TRBJ2-2; D is unclear. V dropped 1 base and J dropped 5 bases, with 6 bases sitting between them. The CDR3 covers 13 residues. Germline V gives CDR1 SGHNT, CDR2 YYREEE (reference sequence).

The J gene is TRBJ1-2, the V gene TRBV28; D is perhaps TRBD1 (6 bases). The V gene's germline CDR1 is MDHEN and CDR2 SYDVKM. V was trimmed by 4 bases and J by 6 bases, leaving 18 bases between them. The CDR3 is 15 residues long. The CDR3 spells CASSSSDRNRDGYTF. The CDR3 DNA reads as TGTGCCAGCAGTTCTTCTGACAGGAACCGGGATGGCTACACCTTC.

The chain links TRBV2 to TRBJ2-3; TRBD2 aligns across 12 bases. The germline gives CDR1 SNHLY, CDR2 FYNNEI. This CDR3 region has 16 residues. The J segment lost 5 bases and the V segment lost 3 bases, leaving 6 bases of the junction unmatched. For the CDR3, the DNA is TGTGCCAGCAGTGACGGGCTAGCGGGAGGGCAAGATACGCAGTATTTT. Translated: CASSDGLAGGQDTQYF.

The V and J genes are TRBV13 and TRBJ2-1, with 13 nucleotides matching TRBD2. The CDR3 runs to 14 residues. With V trimmed by 5 bases and J by 7 bases, 2 bases remained unmatched. The germline V gene encodes CDR1 PRHDT and CDR2 FYEKMQ (reference sequence). The CDR3 bases are TGTGCCAGCAGCCCGGGACTAGCGGGAAATGAGCAGTTCTTC. As protein: CASSPGLAGNEQFF.